Shown below are 28 T cell receptor beta chains from a single sample sequenced in a study of T cell responses to AZD1222 COVID-19 vaccine. Sequencing was performed with immunoSEQ multiplex PCR; in TCRdb, only in-frame clones are kept and a portion is missing. The sample has around 120,000 clones; more than 90% are singletons. Sequences were derived from peripheral blood, sampled on day 0 of AZD1222 vaccination. The receptor source for this set is an adult in good health.

In its sample, this clone was seen a few times. This chain joins TRBV25-1 and TRBJ1-4; TRBD1 matches 11 bases. The V segment lost 4 bases and the J segment 7 bases; nucleotides outside the gene matches: 14. The CDR3 has 18 amino acids. Germline V lookup: CDR1 MGHDK, CDR2 SYGVNS. The CDR3 DNA is TGTGCCAGCAGTGTTGGACAGGGGGCGAAGGGGTTAGCTGAAAAACTGTTTTTT. This codes for CASSVGQGAKGLAEKLFF.

The rearrangement joins TRBV2 to TRBJ2-2, with 9 nucleotides matching TRBD2. CDR1 SNHLY and CDR2 FYNNEI come from the germline V gene. With 8 bases clipped from V and 2 bases from J, the junction kept 6 bases outside the gene matches. The length of the CDR3 is 15 residues. The CDR3 loop reads CASGERGANTGELFF. Written as DNA, the CDR3 is TGTGCCAGCGGGGAGCGGGGGGCAAACACCGGGGAGCTGTTTTTT. Supplemented by reference TRBV2 and TRBJ2-2, the full variable domain reads EPEVTQTPSHQVTQMGQEVILRCVPISNHLYFYWYRQILGQKVEFLVSFYNNEISEKSEIFDDQFSVERPDGSNFTLKIRSTKLEDSAMYFCASGERGANTGELFFGEGSRLTVL.

CDR3 sequence: CATKEGRDEQFF. The CDR3 DNA is TGTGCCACCAAGGAAGGTCGGGATGAGCAGTTCTTC. This chain joins TRBV28 and TRBJ2-1; D ambiguous. The CDR3 consists of 12 residues. The V gene lost 10 bases and the J gene lost 8 bases, with 15 bases spanning the gap. Per the germline V gene, CDR1 is MDHEN and CDR2 is SYDVKM.

This clone was detected only once. The V gene is TRBV4-3, the J gene TRBJ1-5; D gene uncertain. There are 13 residues in the CDR3. V was trimmed by 0 bases and J by 7 bases, leaving 7 bases between them. Germline lookup yields CDR1 LGHNA and CDR2 YSLEER. CDR3 bases: TGCGCCAGCAGCCAAGACAAGGGCCAGCCCCAGCATTTT. This sequence encodes CASSQDKGQPQHF.

This chain joins TRBV10-3 and TRBJ2-7; D call uncertain. Trimming pared 5 bases from V and 2 bases from J, leaving 7 bases between. Germline CDR1 is ENHRY and CDR2 is SYGVKD. CDR3 length: 12 residues. CDR3 sequence: CAISHNPYEQYF. CDR3 nucleotide sequence: TGTGCCATCAGTCACAACCCCTACGAGCAGTACTTC.

The count of this clone is one. The V call is TRBV9, the J call TRBJ2-2; D is possibly TRBD1 (5 bases). This CDR3 spans 16 amino acids. In germline, CDR1 is SGDLS, CDR2 YYNGEE. V was cut by 1 base and J by 2 bases, with 12 bases left in between. CDR3: CASSVLSRANTGELFF. The DNA for the CDR3 is TGTGCCAGCAGCGTATTGTCCAGGGCAAACACCGGGGAGCTGTTTTTT.

The chain has TRBV6-5 and TRBJ2-7; 7 nucleotides agree with TRBD2. V lost 4 bases and J lost 4; bases outside the gene matches: 7. The germline gives CDR1 MNHEY, CDR2 SVGAGI. The CDR3 has 14 residues. The CDR3: CASSWGLPKYEQYF. CDR3 nucleotide sequence: TGTGCCAGCAGTTGGGGACTACCCAAGTACGAGCAGTACTTC.

This sequence joins TRBV5-1 and TRBJ2-2; D unclear. The CDR3 consists of 14 residues. Trimming stripped 0 bases from V and 5 bases from J, with 8 bases between. Germline values: CDR1 SGHRS, CDR2 YFSETQ. CDR3 bases: TGCGCCAGCAGCTTGGCCGGGCTAACCGGGGAGCTGTTTTTT. Protein product: CASSLAGLTGELFF.

This chain connects TRBV5-1 to TRBJ2-5; weak D call: TRBD1 (6 bases). The CDR3 spans 14 residues. Germline V gene data show CDR1 as SGHRS and CDR2 as YFSETQ. The V end lost 0 bases, the J end lost 5 bases, and 11 bases lay between the germline ends. Written as DNA, the CDR3 is TGCGCCAGCAGCTTGGACAGGGCCGGGGAGACCCAGTACTTC. Translating it yields CASSLDRAGETQYF.

The chain carries TRBV27 and TRBJ1-1; D perhaps matches TRBD1 (5 bases). V lost 5 bases and J 4 bases, leaving 17 bases between the germline ends. The germline gives CDR1 MNHEY, CDR2 SMNVEV (reference sequence). This CDR3 spans 15 amino acids. CDR3 coding DNA: TGTGCCAGCAGTGCGTCTGACAGAGTAACCACTGAAGCTTTCTTT. Translation gives CASSASDRVTTEAFF.

This chain connects TRBV11-3 to TRBJ2-1; TRBD2 matches 8 bases. CDR1 and CDR2 (germline): SGHNT, YENEEA. The V segment lost 6 bases and the J segment 0 bases; nucleotides outside the gene matches: 7. The CDR3 extends over 16 amino acids. The CDR3 sequence: CASSKTSDLSYNEQFF. The DNA of the CDR3 is TGTGCCAGCAGTAAGACTAGCGACCTCTCCTACAATGAGCAGTTCTTC.

This sequence joins TRBV7-2 and TRBJ2-1; no clear D. The germline V gene encodes CDR1 SGHTA and CDR2 FQGNSA. V was trimmed by 3 bases and J by 4 bases, leaving 13 bases between them. This CDR3 is built from 15 residues. CDR3 in amino acids: CASSFGGAAYNEQFF. The CDR3 DNA sequence: TGTGCCAGCAGCTTTGGTGGTGCAGCTTACAATGAGCAGTTCTTC.

This rearrangement joins TRBV30 to TRBJ1-5, with TRBD1 matching over 7 bases. Germline V gene data show CDR1 as GTSNPN and CDR2 as SVGIG (reference sequence). CDR3 size: 13 residues. V lost 7 bases to trimming and J lost 1 base; unmatched junction nucleotides: 4. The CDR3 region has the DNA TGTGCCTCTGGGACAGAGAGCAATCAGCCCCAGCATTTT. It codes for CASGTESNQPQHF. Based on the CDR3 plus reference TRBV30 and TRBJ1-5, the full variable domain is SQTIHQWPATLVQPVGSPLSLECTVEGTSNPNLYWYRQAAGRGLQLLFYSVGIGQISSEVPQNLSASRPQDRQFILSSKKLLLSDSGFYLCASGTESNQPQHFGDGTRLSIL.

About this clone itself: Other DNA sequences from this sample encode an identical CDR3 as well. The V gene is TRBV27, the J gene TRBJ2-1, with TRBD1 matching 8 bases. Unmatched junction bases numbered 2, after V lost 3 bases and J lost 1 base. The CDR3 runs to 15 residues. CDR1 is MNHEY and CDR2 is SMNVEV in the germline V gene (reference sequence). The CDR3 spells CASSLTGESYNEQFF. The DNA for the CDR3 is TGTGCCAGCAGTTTGACAGGGGAGTCCTACAATGAGCAGTTCTTC.

This clone was recorded only once. The chain joins TRBV6-2 or TRBV6-3 to TRBJ2-7; D possibly corresponds to TRBD1 (6 bases). The germline CDR1 and CDR2 sequences are MNHEY and SVGEGT. V lost 5 bases to trimming and J lost 3 bases, with 11 bases between them. The CDR3 covers 13 residues. The CDR3 region has the DNA TGTGCCAGCAGTACGGGACACCGCTACGAGCAGTACTTC. This gives the protein CASSTGHRYEQYF.

The chain has TRBV5-1 and TRBJ1-6; TRBD1 matches at 10 bases. Germline CDR1 reads SGHRS; CDR2 reads YFSETQ. V dropped 0 bases and J dropped 7; count of bases not matched to a gene: 1. This CDR3 has 15 amino acids. CDR3 residues: CASSLGQGANSPLHF. In nucleotides, the CDR3 is TGCGCCAGCAGCTTGGGACAGGGGGCAAATTCACCCCTCCACTTT. Based on the CDR3 plus reference TRBV5-1 and TRBJ1-6, the full variable domain is KAGVTQTPRYLIKTRGQQVTLSCSPISGHRSVSWYQQTPGQGLQFLFEYFSETQRNKGNFPGRFSGRQFSNSRSEMNVSTLELGDSALYLCASSLGQGANSPLHFGNGTRLTVT.

This clone has just one count. The chain couples TRBV18 to TRBJ1-5; D might be TRBD1 (5 bases). Germline-derived CDR1 and CDR2 are KGHSH and LQKENI. Trimming removed 0 bases from V and 0 bases from J, with 9 bases in between. The CDR3 loop spans 16 amino acids. The CDR3 nucleotides are TGTGCCAGCTCACCACCGACAGCTAATAGCAATCAGCCCCAGCATTTT. As protein: CASSPPTANSNQPQHF.

The rearrangement uses TRBV19 and TRBJ1-5, with 9 positions matching TRBD1. This CDR3 is 18 amino acids long. Germline values: CDR1 LNHDA, CDR2 SQIVND (reference sequence). Trimming cost V 5 bases and J 2 bases; bases outside gene matches: 13. CDR3 amino acids: CASSLGQGSFGGNQPQHF. The DNA for the CDR3 is TGTGCCAGTAGTCTGGGACAGGGTTCGTTTGGAGGCAATCAGCCCCAGCATTTT. Combining the CDR3 with reference TRBV19 and TRBJ1-5 gives the whole variable domain DGGITQSPKYLFRKEGQNVTLSCEQNLNHDAMYWYRQDPGQGLRLIYYSQIVNDFQKGDIAEGYSVSREKKESFPLTVTSAQKNPTAFYLCASSLGQGSFGGNQPQHFGDGTRLSIL.

The chain joins TRBV12-3 or TRBV12-4 to TRBJ1-2; possibly TRBD1 for D (5 bases). The V end was cut by 3 bases, the J end by 8 bases, with 13 bases between. The CDR3 length is 13 residues. The CDR3 DNA is TGTGCCAGCAGTTTTGGGGGTCAGATGGGCTACACCTTC. Its protein is CASSFGGQMGYTF.

The V and J genes are TRBV28 and TRBJ2-6; tentatively, D is TRBD1 (6 bases). The CDR3 contains 16 residues. Germline CDR1 reads MDHEN; CDR2 reads SYDVKM. The germline V and J ends were trimmed by 7 bases and 0 bases, with 13 bases remaining between them. The CDR3 reads CASTGQPYSGANVLTF. CDR3 nucleotides: TGTGCCAGCACTGGACAGCCCTACTCTGGGGCCAACGTCCTGACTTTC.

This chain connects TRBV30 to TRBJ1-5; D is possibly TRBD1 (6 bases). The germline V gene has CDR1 GTSNPN and CDR2 SVGIG (reference sequence). This CDR3 has 12 amino acids. The V and J ends lost 4 bases and 5 bases respectively, with 9 bases between them. The DNA for the CDR3 is TGTGCCTGGAACAGGGAGGATCAGCCCCAGCATTTT. Its translation: CAWNREDQPQHF.

This rearrangement joins TRBV27 to TRBJ2-6; no definite D call. CDR3 length equals 12 residues. Per germline, CDR1 MNHEY and CDR2 SMNVEV (reference sequence). V lost 7 bases and J lost 4, with 5 bases in between. This chain's CDR3 is CASNAGANVLTF. CDR3 in DNA: TGTGCCAGCAATGCCGGGGCCAACGTCCTGACTTTC.

This chain uses TRBV19 with TRBJ1-3; D gene ambiguous. Germline values: CDR1 LNHDA, CDR2 SQIVND (reference sequence). This CDR3 is 15 amino acids long. V was pared by 6 bases and J by 0 bases, with 12 bases between. The CDR3 DNA is TGTGCCAGTAGACCTCAACCCAGCTCTGGAAACACCATATATTTT. It codes for CASRPQPSSGNTIYF. Full variable domain (missing parts from reference TRBV19 and TRBJ1-3): DGGITQSPKYLFRKEGQNVTLSCEQNLNHDAMYWYRQDPGQGLRLIYYSQIVNDFQKGDIAEGYSVSREKKESFPLTVTSAQKNPTAFYLCASRPQPSSGNTIYFGEGSWLTVV.

This chain uses TRBV9 with TRBJ2-1; 10 bases match TRBD2. Germline trimming cut 3 bases from V and 4 bases from J; bases unmatched to any gene: 10. This CDR3 is built from 17 residues. The germline V gene encodes CDR1 SGDLS and CDR2 YYNGEE. In DNA, the CDR3 is TGTGCCAGCAGCGCCTCATCTCTAGCGGGGGCATACAATGAGCAGTTCTTC. Amino acid sequence: CASSASSLAGAYNEQFF.

The chain uses TRBV29-1 and TRBJ1-4; TRBD1 matches 8 bases. The CDR3 spans 11 residues. Germline lookup yields CDR1 SQVTM and CDR2 ANQGSEA. V dropped 6 bases and J dropped 6; count of bases not matched to a gene: 0. The CDR3 DNA reads as TGCAGCGTGGACAGGGATGAAAAACTGTTTTTT. It translates to CSVDRDEKLFF.

The chain joins TRBV6-5 to TRBJ2-2; unclear D gene. Germline CDR1 is MNHEY and CDR2 is SVGAGI. This CDR3 has 15 amino acids. Trimming removed 7 bases from V and 7 bases from J, with 19 bases in between. The CDR3 DNA reads as TGTGCCAGCACCTTGGATGCCATGGGGATCGGGGAGCTGTTTTTT. It encodes CASTLDAMGIGELFF.

This chain joins TRBV27 and TRBJ1-2, with D perhaps matching TRBD1 (6 bases). This CDR3 is 14 amino acids long. Germline loops: CDR1 MNHEY, CDR2 SMNVEV (reference sequence). Trimming left V 5 bases short and J 4 bases short, with 14 bases between. Here the CDR3 DNA reads TGTGCCAGCAGTCCCCGAAGGGGGGGCTATGGCTACACCTTC. It specifies CASSPRRGGYGYTF.

In its sample, this clone was seen once. The rearrangement links TRBV6-5 to TRBJ1-2; 7 bases are shared with TRBD1. Trimming took 6 bases from V and 8 from J; bases not matched to a gene: 9. Germline CDR1 MNHEY, CDR2 SVGAGI. This CDR3 is built from 13 residues. For the CDR3, the DNA is TGTGCCAGCAGGTTGACAGGGAGTAGGGGCTACACCTTC. It specifies CASRLTGSRGYTF.